Presented here are 14 T cell receptor beta chains from one specimen sequenced in a study of control samples from healthy donors and cancer patients. TCRdb's copy holds only in-frame clones and misses some; the assay was immunoSEQ multiplex PCR. The data contain roughly 450,000 clones, approximately 90% of them seen just once; the ten biggest clones take up around 6.4%. The sample consisted of PBMCs. The receptors were gathered from a man between 35 and 55 years old with head and neck cancer.

This chain's CDR3 is CAWAPYTYPGELFF. The CDR3, as DNA: TGTGCCTGGGCCCCTTACACCTACCCGGGGGAGCTGTTTTTT. The rearrangement uses TRBV30 and TRBJ2-2; D remains ambiguous. The CDR3 spans 14 residues. Germline values: CDR1 GTSNPN, CDR2 SVGIG (reference sequence). The V end lost 5 bases, the J end lost 8 bases, and 18 bases lay between the germline ends.

V and J are TRBV9 and TRBJ1-6; TRBD1 might be the D (6 bases). Germline CDR1 is SGDLS and CDR2 is YYNGEE. Trimming removed 3 bases from V and 15 bases from J, with 7 bases in between. The CDR3 loop spans 10 amino acids. CDR3: CASSGQVLHF. The CDR3 region has the DNA TGTGCCAGCAGCGGACAGGTCCTCCACTTT. The whole variable domain, filled in from reference TRBV9 and TRBJ1-6, reads DSGVTQTPKHLITATGQRVTLRCSPRSGDLSVYWYQQSLDQGLQFLIQYYNGEERAKGNILERFSAQQFPDLHSELNLSSLELGDSALYFCASSGQVLHFGNGTRLTVT.

The chain has TRBV23-1 and TRBJ1-1; D ambiguous. TRBV23-1 qualifies as an ORF whose function is uncertain. The CDR3 runs to 16 residues. Trimming shortened V by 1 base and J by 0 bases, and 12 bases separated the two germline ends. The CDR3 region is CASSQLPDFMNTEAFF. The CDR3 DNA is TGCGCCAGCAGTCAATTACCGGACTTTATGAACACTGAAGCTTTCTTT.

A single count supports this clone. The chain has TRBV5-1 and TRBJ2-6; D may be TRBD2 (6 bases). The CDR3 is made up of 15 amino acids. V gave up 5 bases and J gave up 0 bases, with 9 bases separating them. CDR1 SGHRS and CDR2 YFSETQ come from the germline V gene. The CDR3 is CASSAGNSGANVLTF. CDR3 bases: TGCGCCAGCAGTGCGGGGAACTCTGGGGCCAACGTCCTGACTTTC.

This clone has a single count. The chain recombines TRBV4-1 with TRBJ2-7; D gene ambiguous. Germline assignment: CDR1 MGHRA and CDR2 YSYEKL. The CDR3 runs to 11 residues. V lost 5 bases to trimming and J lost 9 bases, with 11 bases between them. CDR3 sequence (DNA): TGCGCCAGCAGCGGAATGGCAGGGCAGTACTTC. It codes for CASSGMAGQYF.

This clone was counted once. J is TRBJ2-3 and V is TRBV19, with 7 bases matching TRBD1. CDR1 is LNHDA and CDR2 is SQIVND in the germline V gene (reference sequence). V lost 8 bases, J lost 6 bases, and 5 bases stayed unmatched. The CDR3 is 12 residues long. CDR3 DNA sequence: TGTGCCAGTTCGGTACAGGGGGATACGCAGTATTTT. This encodes CASSVQGDTQYF.

V usage is TRBV5-1 and J usage is TRBJ2-1; TRBD2 aligns across 8 bases. The CDR3 totals 17 residues. Trimming at V came to 4 bases and at J to 0 bases, leaving 9 bases not matched to a gene. Germline loops: CDR1 SGHRS, CDR2 YFSETQ. CDR3 protein: CASSPVAGKVSYNEQFF. For the CDR3, the DNA is TGCGCCAGCAGCCCGGTAGCGGGAAAAGTCTCCTACAATGAGCAGTTCTTC.

This clone has more than one count but fewer than ten. The V and J genes are TRBV6-2 or TRBV6-3 and TRBJ1-1; D ambiguous. Trimming pared 4 bases from V and 0 bases from J, leaving 9 bases between. The germline gives CDR1 MNHEY, CDR2 SVGEGT. The CDR3 sequence is 14 residues long. In DNA form, the CDR3 reads TGTGCCAGCAGTTTGACAAATTTGAACACTGAAGCTTTCTTT. This codes for CASSLTNLNTEAFF.

The chain combines TRBV28 with TRBJ1-2; possibly TRBD1 for D (6 bases). Germline loops: CDR1 MDHEN, CDR2 SYDVKM. Trimming removed 8 bases from V and 6 bases from J, with 13 bases in between. The CDR3 is made up of 12 amino acids. The DNA for the CDR3 is TGTGCCAGCTGGGGGGGGCCGGATGGCTACACCTTC. The encoded protein is CASWGGPDGYTF.

The rearrangement joins TRBV29-1 to TRBJ2-1; D perhaps matches TRBD1 (6 bases). V lost 2 bases to trimming and J lost 0 bases, with 11 bases between them. Germline V gene lookup returns CDR1 SQVTM and CDR2 ANQGSEA. The CDR3 is 15 amino acids. CDR3 bases: TGCAGCGTTGAATCTAGGGGGAGCTCCTACAATGAGCAGTTCTTC. It encodes CSVESRGSSYNEQFF.

The CDR3 sequence is CASGGEVYYNEQFF. CDR3 DNA: TGTGCCAGCGGCGGGGAGGTATACTACAATGAGCAGTTCTTC. The chain has TRBV28 and TRBJ2-1; maybe TRBD2 (6 bases). Germline V gives CDR1 MDHEN, CDR2 SYDVKM. The CDR3 runs to 14 residues. The V gene lost 8 bases and the J gene lost 3 bases, with 14 bases spanning the gap.

The chain links TRBV4-2 to TRBJ2-2; D gene uncertain. This CDR3 spans 12 amino acids. Trimming stripped 8 bases from V and 4 bases from J, with 8 bases between. Germline V CDR1 and CDR2: LGHNA, YNFKEQ. The CDR3 loop is CASLTFTGELFF. The CDR3 coding sequence is TGTGCCAGCCTTACCTTCACCGGGGAGCTGTTTTTT.

The sample holds a few counts of this clone. This chain connects TRBV11-1 to TRBJ2-3; D uncertain. CDR1 SGHAT and CDR2 FQDESV come from the germline V gene (reference sequence). The CDR3 is 14 amino acids. The V end was cut by 5 bases, the J end by 3 bases, with 12 bases between. For the CDR3, the DNA is TGTGCCAGCAGCCAAGGGCATCGAACAGATACGCAGTATTTT. Residues: CASSQGHRTDTQYF.

J is TRBJ2-1 and V is TRBV27, with no clear D. CDR3 length equals 11 residues. Germline CDR1 MNHEY, CDR2 SMNVEV (reference sequence). V was shortened by 2 bases and J by 6 bases, with 2 bases between the two germline ends. The DNA for the CDR3 is TGTGCCAGCAGTTTAGCCAATGAGCAGTTCTTC. Protein product: CASSLANEQFF.